What follows are 15 T cell receptor beta chains derived from one specimen sequenced in a study of response to subunit inactivated influenza vaccine. TCRdb analysed the RT-PCR reads with MiXCR anew, one entry per CDR3 protein. The sample gives roughly 700,000 distinct CDR3 sequences, more than 11% of which show up once; approximately 6.5% is in the top ten. The sample in question was PBMCs from blood, obtained roughly 15 days before vaccination. The receptor set was obtained from a middle-aged man who received an inactivated influenza vaccine.

This chain joins TRBV6-2 or TRBV6-3 and TRBJ2-2; 9 nucleotides line up with TRBD1. CDR3 length: 16 amino acids. Trimming cost V 6 bases and J 5 bases; bases outside gene matches: 10. In germline, CDR1 is MNHEY, CDR2 SVGEGT. The CDR3 nucleotides read TGTGCCAGCAGCCCCATAGACAGGGGGAGAACCGGGGAGCTGTTTTTT. Encoded protein: CASSPIDRGRTGELFF.

The chain couples TRBV7-8 to TRBJ1-6; D is unclear. The germline V gene has CDR1 SGHVS and CDR2 FQNEAQ. V lost 1 base and J lost 7, with 11 bases in between. This CDR3 is built from 15 residues. The CDR3 sequence: CASSLDGNSNSPLHF. As DNA, the CDR3 is TGTGCCAGCAGCTTAGATGGGAACTCCAATTCACCCCTCCACTTT.

This clonotype was detected a few times. The chain links TRBV4-2 to TRBJ2-1, with 8 bases fitting TRBD2. Germline V gene data show CDR1 as LGHNA and CDR2 as YNFKEQ. J lost 9 bases, V lost 4 bases, and 8 bases had no gene match. CDR3 length: 14 amino acids. In nucleotides, the CDR3 is TGTGCCAGCAGCCCAGCGGGAGAGAGGAGTGAGCAGTTCTTC. Amino acids: CASSPAGERSEQFF.

This clonotype was detected ten times or more. The V and J genes are TRBV7-9 and TRBJ1-1; D uncertain. CDR1 and CDR2 (germline): SEHNR, FQNEAQ (reference sequence). The V and J ends lost 5 bases and 7 bases respectively, with 17 bases between them. This CDR3 comprises 14 residues. Here the CDR3 reads CASSPNQYRIEAFF. The CDR3 DNA follows: TGTGCCAGCAGCCCCAATCAATACCGTATTGAAGCTTTCTTT. Based on the CDR3 plus reference TRBV7-9 and TRBJ1-1, the full variable domain is DTGVSQNPRHKITKRGQNVTFRCDPISEHNRLYWYRQTLGQGPEFLTYFQNEAQLEKSRLLSDRFSAERPKGSFSTLEIQRTEQGDSAMYLCASSPNQYRIEAFFGQGTRLTVV.

The V call is TRBV6-2 or TRBV6-3, the J call TRBJ2-2; 7 positions match TRBD1. CDR3 length: 18 amino acids. The trim removed 2 bases at V and 6 bases at J, leaving 15 bases unmatched. Germline V gene sequence: CDR1 MNHEY, CDR2 SVGEGT. CDR3 in amino acids: CASSYAEKGGVRAGELFF. The CDR3 DNA sequence: TGTGCCAGCAGTTACGCAGAGAAAGGGGGCGTAAGGGCCGGGGAGCTGTTTTTT.

This clonotype appeared many times. The chain has TRBV4-1 and TRBJ2-1; TRBD1 matches 10 bases. With 1 base clipped from V and 8 bases from J, the junction kept 11 bases outside the gene matches. CDR1 is MGHRA, CDR2 YSYEKL, per germline. This CDR3 region has 17 residues. CDR3 residues: CASSQVPTTGGLDEQFF. CDR3 sequence (DNA): TGCGCCAGCAGCCAAGTTCCCACGACAGGGGGCCTAGATGAGCAGTTCTTC.

The chain joins TRBV7-2 to TRBJ2-7; 8 bases agree with TRBD2. The J segment lost 7 bases and the V segment lost 3 bases, leaving 11 bases of the junction unmatched. The CDR3 has 15 residues. Germline V gives CDR1 SGHTA, CDR2 FQGNSA. The CDR3 DNA reads as TGTGCCAGCAGCTTCGGTCTAGCGGGCCCTAGGGAGCAGTACTTC. This encodes CASSFGLAGPREQYF.

The chain has TRBV6-1 and TRBJ2-1, with TRBD2 identical over 7 bases. CDR3 length: 13 amino acids. Germline V gene lookup returns CDR1 MNHNS and CDR2 SASEGT. V lost 9 bases to trimming and J lost 5 bases; unmatched junction nucleotides: 7. CDR3 loop: CARGLAGDNEQFF. CDR3 DNA: TGTGCCAGGGGGCTCGCGGGAGACAATGAGCAGTTCTTC.

The chain links TRBV5-1 to TRBJ1-2, with 9 bases fitting TRBD1. This CDR3 comprises 14 residues. The trim removed 5 bases at V and 2 bases at J, leaving 4 bases unmatched. The germline V gene encodes CDR1 SGHRS and CDR2 YFSETQ. CDR3 nucleotides: TGCGCCAGCAGGGCCACAGGGGGCAACTATGGCTACACCTTC. Encoded protein: CASRATGGNYGYTF. Drawing the rest from reference TRBV5-1 and TRBJ1-2, the complete variable domain is KAGVTQTPRYLIKTRGQQVTLSCSPISGHRSVSWYQQTPGQGLQFLFEYFSETQRNKGNFPGRFSGRQFSNSRSEMNVSTLELGDSALYLCASRATGGNYGYTFGSGTRLTVV.

This clonotype showed up just a few times. This chain connects TRBV25-1 to TRBJ2-5, with D perhaps matching TRBD1 (5 bases). The CDR3 runs to 14 residues. The V end lost 1 base, the J end lost 2 bases, and 8 bases lay between the germline ends. Germline V gene data show CDR1 as MGHDK and CDR2 as SYGVNS. CDR3 residues: CASSEWRQQETQYF. Here the CDR3 DNA reads TGTGCCAGCAGTGAATGGAGACAGCAAGAGACCCAGTACTTC. Full variable domain (remainder filled in from reference TRBV25-1 and TRBJ2-5): EADIYQTPRYLVIGTGKKITLECSQTMGHDKMYWYQQDPGMELHLIHYSYGVNSTEKGDLSSESTVSRIRTEHFPLTLESARPSHTSQYLCASSEWRQQETQYFGPGTRLLVL.

Here the CDR3 reads CASSQASGQHSGNTIYF. The DNA of the CDR3 is TGTGCCAGCAGCCAAGCAAGCGGACAGCACTCTGGAAACACCATATATTTT. The rearrangement joins TRBV3-1 to TRBJ1-3, with a possible D match to TRBD1 (6 bases). V lost 1 base to trimming and J lost 0 bases, with 13 bases between them. The V gene's germline CDR1 is LGHDT and CDR2 YNNKEL (reference sequence). The CDR3 has 17 amino acids.

This clonotype appeared a few times. The gene calls are TRBV10-3 and TRBJ2-6; 8 nucleotides align to TRBD2. The junction had 4 bases not matched to a gene; V was cut back by 4 bases and J by 2 bases. The CDR3 runs to 16 residues. In germline, CDR1 is ENHRY, CDR2 SYGVKD. CDR3 region: CAISVGGGAGANVLTF. As DNA, the CDR3 is TGTGCCATCAGTGTCGGGGGGGGAGCTGGGGCCAACGTCCTGACTTTC.

The genes are TRBV2 and TRBJ2-2; the D gene could be TRBD1 or TRBD2 (5 bases each). The germline CDR1 and CDR2 sequences are SNHLY and FYNNEI. This CDR3 contains 15 residues. Trimming removed 6 bases at V and 3 bases at J, with 14 bases between. CDR3 bases: TGTGCCAGCAGCTCATCCGGGACCTACACCGGGGAGCTGTTTTTT. The encoded protein is CASSSSGTYTGELFF.

CDR3 sequence reads: CASSEWGSYGYTF. Written as DNA, the CDR3 is TGTGCCAGCAGTGAATGGGGGAGTTATGGCTACACCTTC. This rearrangement joins TRBV25-1 to TRBJ1-2, with TRBD1 as a possible D gene (5 bases). The CDR3 is 13 residues long. Trimming stripped 1 base from V and 5 bases from J, with 8 bases between. Germline values: CDR1 MGHDK, CDR2 SYGVNS.

The CDR3 here is CASSIGTANYGYTF. CDR3 DNA sequence: TGTGCCAGCAGTATCGGGACGGCGAACTATGGCTACACCTTC. The chain carries TRBV28 and TRBJ1-2; maybe TRBD1 (5 bases). V was pared by 5 bases and J by 2 bases, with 12 bases between. The CDR3 sequence is 14 residues long. Germline V lookup: CDR1 MDHEN, CDR2 SYDVKM.